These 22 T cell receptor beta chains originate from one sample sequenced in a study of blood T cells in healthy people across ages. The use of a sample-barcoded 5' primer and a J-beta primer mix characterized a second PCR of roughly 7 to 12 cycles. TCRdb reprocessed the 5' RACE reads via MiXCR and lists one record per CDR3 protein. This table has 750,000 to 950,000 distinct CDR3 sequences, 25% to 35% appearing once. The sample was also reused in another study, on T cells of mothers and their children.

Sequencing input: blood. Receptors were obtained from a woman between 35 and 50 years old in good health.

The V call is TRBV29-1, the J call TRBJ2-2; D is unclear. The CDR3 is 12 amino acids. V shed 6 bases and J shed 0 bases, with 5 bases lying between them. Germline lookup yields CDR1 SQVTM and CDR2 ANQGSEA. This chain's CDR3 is CSVVPNTGELFF. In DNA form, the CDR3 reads TGCAGCGTAGTGCCGAACACCGGGGAGCTGTTTTTT.

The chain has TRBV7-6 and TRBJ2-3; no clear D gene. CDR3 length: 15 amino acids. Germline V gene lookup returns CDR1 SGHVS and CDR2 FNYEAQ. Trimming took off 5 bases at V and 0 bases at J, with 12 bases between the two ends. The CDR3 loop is CASSQTPLSTDTQYF. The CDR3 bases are TGTGCCAGCAGCCAAACTCCTCTAAGCACAGATACGCAGTATTTT.

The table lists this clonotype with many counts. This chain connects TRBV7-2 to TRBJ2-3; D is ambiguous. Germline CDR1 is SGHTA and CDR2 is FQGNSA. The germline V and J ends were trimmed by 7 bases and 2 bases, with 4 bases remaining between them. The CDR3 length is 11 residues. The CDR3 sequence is CASTTTDTQYF. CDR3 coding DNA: TGTGCCAGCACCACCACAGATACGCAGTATTTT.

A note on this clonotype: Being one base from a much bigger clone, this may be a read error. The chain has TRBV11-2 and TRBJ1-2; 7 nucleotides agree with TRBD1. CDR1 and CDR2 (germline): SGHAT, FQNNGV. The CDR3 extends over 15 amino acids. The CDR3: CASSLSGTENCGYTF. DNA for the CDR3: TGTGCCAGCAGCTTATCCGGGACAGAGAACTGTGGCTACACCTTC.

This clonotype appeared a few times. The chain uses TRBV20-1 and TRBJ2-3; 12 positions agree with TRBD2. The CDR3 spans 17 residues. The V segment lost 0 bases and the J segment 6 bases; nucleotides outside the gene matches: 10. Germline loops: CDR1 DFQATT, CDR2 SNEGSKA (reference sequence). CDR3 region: CSARDQGLAGSRDTQYF. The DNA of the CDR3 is TGCAGTGCTAGAGATCAAGGACTAGCGGGGAGTAGGGATACGCAGTATTTT.

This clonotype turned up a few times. The CDR3 protein is CAISDQPGRDTQYF. The CDR3 DNA reads TGTGCCATCAGTGATCAGCCTGGCAGGGATACGCAGTATTTT. The V and J genes are TRBV10-3 and TRBJ2-3; no firm D call. The CDR3 spans 14 residues. Germline CDR1 ENHRY, CDR2 SYGVKD. The V gene lost 3 bases and the J gene lost 6 bases, with 13 bases spanning the gap.

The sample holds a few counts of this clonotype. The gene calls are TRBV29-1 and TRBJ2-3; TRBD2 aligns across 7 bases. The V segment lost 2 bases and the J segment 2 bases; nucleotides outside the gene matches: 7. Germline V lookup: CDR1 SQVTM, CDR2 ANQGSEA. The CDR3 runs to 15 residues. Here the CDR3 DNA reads TGCAGCGTTGAATTCCCTAGCGGCAACACAGATACGCAGTATTTT. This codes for CSVEFPSGNTDTQYF.

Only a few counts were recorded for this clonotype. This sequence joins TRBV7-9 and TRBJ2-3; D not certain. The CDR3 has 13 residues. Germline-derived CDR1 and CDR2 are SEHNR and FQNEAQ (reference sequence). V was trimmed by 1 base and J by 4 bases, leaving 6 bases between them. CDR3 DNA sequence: TGTGCCAGCAGCTTAGACGCGGCAGATACGCAGTATTTT. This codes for CASSLDAADTQYF.

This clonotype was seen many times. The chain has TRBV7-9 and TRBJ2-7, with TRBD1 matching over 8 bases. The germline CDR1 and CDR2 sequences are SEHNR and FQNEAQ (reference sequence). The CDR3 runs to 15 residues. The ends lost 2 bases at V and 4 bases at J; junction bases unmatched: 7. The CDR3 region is CASSLLARGLYEQYF. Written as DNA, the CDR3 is TGTGCCAGCAGCTTACTGGCCAGGGGGCTTTACGAGCAGTACTTC.

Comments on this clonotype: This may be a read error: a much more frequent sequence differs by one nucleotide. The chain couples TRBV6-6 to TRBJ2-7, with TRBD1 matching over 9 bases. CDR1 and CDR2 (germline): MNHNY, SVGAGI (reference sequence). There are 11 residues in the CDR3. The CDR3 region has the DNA TGTACCAGCAGTTTCGGACAGGGGCCGTACTTC. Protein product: CTSSFGQGPYF.

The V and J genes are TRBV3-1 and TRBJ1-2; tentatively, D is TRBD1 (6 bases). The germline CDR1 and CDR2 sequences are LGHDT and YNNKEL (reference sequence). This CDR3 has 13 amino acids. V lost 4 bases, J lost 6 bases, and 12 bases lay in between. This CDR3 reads CASSRPGVDGYTF. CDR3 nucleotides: TGTGCCAGCAGCCGTCCAGGGGTGGATGGCTACACCTTC.

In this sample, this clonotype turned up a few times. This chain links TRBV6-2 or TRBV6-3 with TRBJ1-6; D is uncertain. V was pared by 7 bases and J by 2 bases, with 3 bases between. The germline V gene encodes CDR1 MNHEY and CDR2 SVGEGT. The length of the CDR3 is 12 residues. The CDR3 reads CASTTYNSPLHF. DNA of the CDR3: TGTGCCAGCACTACCTATAATTCACCCCTCCACTTT.

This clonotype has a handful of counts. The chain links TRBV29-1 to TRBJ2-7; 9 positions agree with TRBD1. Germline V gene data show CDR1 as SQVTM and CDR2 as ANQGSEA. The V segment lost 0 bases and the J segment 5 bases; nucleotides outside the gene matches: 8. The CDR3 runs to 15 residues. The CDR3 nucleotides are TGCAGCGTTGAAGAGTGGAGCGACAGGGGGAACGAGCAGTACTTC. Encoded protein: CSVEEWSDRGNEQYF.

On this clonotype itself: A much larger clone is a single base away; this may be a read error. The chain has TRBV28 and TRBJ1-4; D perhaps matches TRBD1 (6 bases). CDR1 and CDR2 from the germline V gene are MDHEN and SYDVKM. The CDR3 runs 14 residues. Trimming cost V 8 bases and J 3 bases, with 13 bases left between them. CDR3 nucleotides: TGTGCCAGCGCACCGAGACAGGCTAATGAAAAACTGTTTTTT. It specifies CASAPRQANEKLFF.

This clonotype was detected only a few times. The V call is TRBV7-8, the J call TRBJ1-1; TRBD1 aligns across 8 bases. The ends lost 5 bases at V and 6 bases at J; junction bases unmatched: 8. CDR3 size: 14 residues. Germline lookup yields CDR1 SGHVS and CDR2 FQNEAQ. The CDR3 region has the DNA TGTGCCAGCAGCATAAGACAGGGGTACCCTGAAGCTTTCTTT. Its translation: CASSIRQGYPEAFF. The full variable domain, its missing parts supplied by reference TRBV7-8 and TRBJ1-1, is GAGVSQSPRYKVAKRGQDVALRCDPISGHVSLFWYQQALGQGPEFLTYFQNEAQLDKSGLPSDRFFAERPEGSVSTLKIQRTQQEDSAVYLCASSIRQGYPEAFFGQGTRLTVV.

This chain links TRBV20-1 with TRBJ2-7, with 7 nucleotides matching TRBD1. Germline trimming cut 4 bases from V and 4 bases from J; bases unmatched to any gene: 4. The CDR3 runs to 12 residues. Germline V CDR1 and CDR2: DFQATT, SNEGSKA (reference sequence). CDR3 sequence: CSATDRDYEQYF. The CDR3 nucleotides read TGCAGTGCTACCGACAGGGATTACGAGCAGTACTTC.

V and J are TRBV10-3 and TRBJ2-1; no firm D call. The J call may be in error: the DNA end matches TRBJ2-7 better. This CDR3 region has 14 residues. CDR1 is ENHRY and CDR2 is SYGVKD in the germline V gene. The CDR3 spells CAISPGDLYNEQYF. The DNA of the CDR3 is TGTGCCATCAGTCCCGGCGACCTCTACAATGAGCAGTACTTC.

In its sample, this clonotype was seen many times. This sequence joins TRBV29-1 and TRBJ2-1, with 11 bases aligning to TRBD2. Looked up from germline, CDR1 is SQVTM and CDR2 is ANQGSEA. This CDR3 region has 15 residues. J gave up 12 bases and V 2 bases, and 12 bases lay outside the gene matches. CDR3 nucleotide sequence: TGCAGCGTTGAAATCACTAGCGGGGGACCCCGTGGGCAGTTCTTC. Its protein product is CSVEITSGGPRGQFF.

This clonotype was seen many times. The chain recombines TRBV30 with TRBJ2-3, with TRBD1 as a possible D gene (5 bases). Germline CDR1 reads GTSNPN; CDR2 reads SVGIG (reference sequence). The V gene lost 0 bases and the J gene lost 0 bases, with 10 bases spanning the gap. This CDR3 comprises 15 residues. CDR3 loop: CAWSVGASSTDTQYF. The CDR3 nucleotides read TGTGCCTGGAGTGTTGGGGCGTCCAGCACAGATACGCAGTATTTT.

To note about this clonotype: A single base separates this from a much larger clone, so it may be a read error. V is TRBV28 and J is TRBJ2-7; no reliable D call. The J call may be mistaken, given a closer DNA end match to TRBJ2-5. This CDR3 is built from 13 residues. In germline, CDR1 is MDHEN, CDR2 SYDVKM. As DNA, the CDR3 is TGTACCAGCAGTTTTTCCGATAGGGAGACCCAGTACTTC. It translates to CTSSFSDRETQYF.

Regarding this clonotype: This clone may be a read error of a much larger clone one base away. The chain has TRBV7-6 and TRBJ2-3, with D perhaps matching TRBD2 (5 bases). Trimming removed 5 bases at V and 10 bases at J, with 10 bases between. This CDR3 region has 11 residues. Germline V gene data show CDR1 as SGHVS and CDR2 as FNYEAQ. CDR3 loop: CASSTAGAQYF. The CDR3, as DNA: TGTGCCAGCAGCACAGCCGGGGCGCAGTATTTT.

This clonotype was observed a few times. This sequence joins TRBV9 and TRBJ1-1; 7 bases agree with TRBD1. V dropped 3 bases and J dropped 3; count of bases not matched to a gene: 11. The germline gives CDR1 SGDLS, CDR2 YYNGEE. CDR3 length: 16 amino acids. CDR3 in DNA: TGTGCCAGCAGCGGGACCCAACAGGGGTCGGACACTGAAGCTTTCTTT. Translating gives CASSGTQQGSDTEAFF.